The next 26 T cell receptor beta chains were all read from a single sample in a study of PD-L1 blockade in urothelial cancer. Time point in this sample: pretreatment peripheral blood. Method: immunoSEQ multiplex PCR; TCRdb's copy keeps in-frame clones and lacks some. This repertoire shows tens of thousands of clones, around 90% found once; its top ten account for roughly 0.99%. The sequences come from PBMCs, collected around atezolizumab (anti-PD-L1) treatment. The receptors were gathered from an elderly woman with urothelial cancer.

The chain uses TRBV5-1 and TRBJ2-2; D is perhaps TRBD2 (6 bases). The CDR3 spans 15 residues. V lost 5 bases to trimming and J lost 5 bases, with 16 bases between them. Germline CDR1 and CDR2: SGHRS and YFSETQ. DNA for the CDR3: TGCGCCAGCAGTACTTTCGCCGGAGGGACCGGGGAGCTGTTTTTT. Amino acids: CASSTFAGGTGELFF.

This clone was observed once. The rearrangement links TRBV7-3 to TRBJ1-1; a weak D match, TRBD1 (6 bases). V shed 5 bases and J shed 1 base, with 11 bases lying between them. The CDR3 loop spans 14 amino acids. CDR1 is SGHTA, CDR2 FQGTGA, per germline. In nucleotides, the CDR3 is TGTGCCAGCAGCAGAGGACAGAAGAACACTGAAGCTTTCTTT. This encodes CASSRGQKNTEAFF.

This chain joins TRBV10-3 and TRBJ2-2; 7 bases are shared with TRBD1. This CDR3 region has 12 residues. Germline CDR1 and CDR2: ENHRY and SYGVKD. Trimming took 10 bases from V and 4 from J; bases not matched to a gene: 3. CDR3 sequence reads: CANGQATGELFF. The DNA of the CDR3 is TGTGCCAATGGACAGGCCACCGGGGAGCTGTTTTTT.

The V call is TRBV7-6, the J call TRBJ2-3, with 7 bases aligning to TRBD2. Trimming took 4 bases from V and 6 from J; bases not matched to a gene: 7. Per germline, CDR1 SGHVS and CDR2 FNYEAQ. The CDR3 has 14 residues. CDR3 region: CASSSSGLGDTQYF. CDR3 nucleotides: TGTGCCAGCAGCTCTAGCGGCCTGGGGGATACGCAGTATTTT. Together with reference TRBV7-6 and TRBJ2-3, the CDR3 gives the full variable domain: GAGVSQSPRYKVTKRGQDVALRCDPISGHVSLYWYRQALGQGPEFLTYFNYEAQQDKSGLPNDRFSAERPEGSISTLTIQRTEQRDSAMYRCASSSSGLGDTQYFGPGTRLTVL.

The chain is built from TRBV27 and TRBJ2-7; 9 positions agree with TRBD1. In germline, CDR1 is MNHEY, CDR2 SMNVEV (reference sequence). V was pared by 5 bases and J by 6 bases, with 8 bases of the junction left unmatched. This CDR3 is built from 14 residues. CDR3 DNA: TGTGCCAGCAGTCCGGCGGGACAGGGATCCGAGCAGTACTTC. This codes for CASSPAGQGSEQYF.

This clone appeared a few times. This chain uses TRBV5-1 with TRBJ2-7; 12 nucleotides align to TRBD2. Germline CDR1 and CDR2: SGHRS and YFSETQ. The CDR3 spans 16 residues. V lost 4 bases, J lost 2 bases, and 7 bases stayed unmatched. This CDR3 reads CASSGTSGRPTYEQYF. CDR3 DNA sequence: TGCGCCAGCAGCGGAACTAGCGGGAGGCCCACCTACGAGCAGTACTTC. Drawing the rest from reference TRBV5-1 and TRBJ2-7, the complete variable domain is KAGVTQTPRYLIKTRGQQVTLSCSPISGHRSVSWYQQTPGQGLQFLFEYFSETQRNKGNFPGRFSGRQFSNSRSEMNVSTLELGDSALYLCASSGTSGRPTYEQYFGPGTRLTVT.

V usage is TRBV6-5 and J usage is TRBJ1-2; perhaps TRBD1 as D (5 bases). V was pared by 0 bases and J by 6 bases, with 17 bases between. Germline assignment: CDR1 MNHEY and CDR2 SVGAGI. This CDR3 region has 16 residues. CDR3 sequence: CASSYSMVPGEDGYTF. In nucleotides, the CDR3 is TGTGCCAGCAGTTACTCGATGGTCCCGGGGGAGGATGGCTACACCTTC.

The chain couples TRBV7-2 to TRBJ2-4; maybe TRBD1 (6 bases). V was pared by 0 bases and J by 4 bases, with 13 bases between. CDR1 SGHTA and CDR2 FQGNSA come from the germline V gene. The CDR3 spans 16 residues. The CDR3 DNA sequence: TGTGCCAGCAGCTTAGCGCGAACTGGACAGAAAAACATTCAGTACTTC. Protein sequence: CASSLARTGQKNIQYF.

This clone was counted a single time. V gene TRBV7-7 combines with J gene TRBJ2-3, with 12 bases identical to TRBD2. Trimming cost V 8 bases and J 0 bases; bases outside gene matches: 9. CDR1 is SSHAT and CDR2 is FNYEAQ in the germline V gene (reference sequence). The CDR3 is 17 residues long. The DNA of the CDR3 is TGTGCCAGCTCCCCCGGGACTAGCGGGTCGAGCACAGATACGCAGTATTTT. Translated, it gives CASSPGTSGSSTDTQYF.

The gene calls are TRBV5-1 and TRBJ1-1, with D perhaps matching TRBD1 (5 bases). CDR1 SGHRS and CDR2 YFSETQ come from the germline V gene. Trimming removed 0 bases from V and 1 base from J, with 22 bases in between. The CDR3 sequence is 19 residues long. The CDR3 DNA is TGCGCCAGCAGCTTGGAGGTGGAATCTTTCGGACACCAGAACACTGAAGCTTTCTTT. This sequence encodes CASSLEVESFGHQNTEAFF.

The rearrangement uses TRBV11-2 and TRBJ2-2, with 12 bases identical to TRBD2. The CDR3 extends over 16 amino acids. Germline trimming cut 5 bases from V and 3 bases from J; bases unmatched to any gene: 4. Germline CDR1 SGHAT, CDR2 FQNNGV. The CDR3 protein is CASSPLAGGYTGELFF. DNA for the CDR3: TGTGCCAGCAGCCCCCTAGCGGGAGGGTACACCGGGGAGCTGTTTTTT.

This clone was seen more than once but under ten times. The CDR3 nucleotides read TGTGCCAGCAGTGAATATGCTAGCGTTAGCACAGATACGCAGTATTTT. This translates into CASSEYASVSTDTQYF. The chain has TRBV2 and TRBJ2-3, with D tentatively TRBD2 (6 bases). V lost 2 bases and J lost 0, with 12 bases in between. The germline V gene has CDR1 SNHLY and CDR2 FYNNEI. The CDR3 totals 16 residues.

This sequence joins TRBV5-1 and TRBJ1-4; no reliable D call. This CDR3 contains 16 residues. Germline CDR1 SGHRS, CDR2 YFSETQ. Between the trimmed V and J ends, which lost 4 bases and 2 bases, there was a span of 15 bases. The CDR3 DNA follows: TGCGCCAGCAGCCCGGGGAACAGAAACACTAATGAAAAACTGTTTTTT. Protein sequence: CASSPGNRNTNEKLFF.

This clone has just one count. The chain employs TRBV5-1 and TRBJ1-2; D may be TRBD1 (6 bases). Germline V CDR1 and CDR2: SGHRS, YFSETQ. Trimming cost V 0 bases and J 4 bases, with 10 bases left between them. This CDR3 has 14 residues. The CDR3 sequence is CASSLAGQSYGYTF. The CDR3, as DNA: TGCGCCAGCAGCTTGGCCGGACAGTCCTATGGCTACACCTTC.

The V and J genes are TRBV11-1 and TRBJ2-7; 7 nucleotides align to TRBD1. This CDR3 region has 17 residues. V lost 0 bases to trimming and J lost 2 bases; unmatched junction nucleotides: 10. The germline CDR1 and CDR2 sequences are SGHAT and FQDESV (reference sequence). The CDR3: CASSLALGTAIPYEQYF. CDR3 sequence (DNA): TGTGCCAGCAGCTTAGCCTTAGGGACAGCGATACCCTACGAGCAGTACTTC.

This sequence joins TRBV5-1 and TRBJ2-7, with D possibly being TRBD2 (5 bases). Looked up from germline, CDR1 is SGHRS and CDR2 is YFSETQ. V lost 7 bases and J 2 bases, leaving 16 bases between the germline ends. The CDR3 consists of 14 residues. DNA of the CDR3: TGCGCCAGCCGAAATGAGAGAGGGACCTACGAGCAGTACTTC. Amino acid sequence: CASRNERGTYEQYF.

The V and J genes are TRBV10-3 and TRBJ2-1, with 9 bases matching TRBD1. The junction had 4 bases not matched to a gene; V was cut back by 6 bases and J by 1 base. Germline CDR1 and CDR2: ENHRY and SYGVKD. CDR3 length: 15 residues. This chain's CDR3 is CAIRGTGKSYNEQFF. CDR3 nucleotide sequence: TGTGCCATCAGGGGGACAGGGAAGTCCTACAATGAGCAGTTCTTC.

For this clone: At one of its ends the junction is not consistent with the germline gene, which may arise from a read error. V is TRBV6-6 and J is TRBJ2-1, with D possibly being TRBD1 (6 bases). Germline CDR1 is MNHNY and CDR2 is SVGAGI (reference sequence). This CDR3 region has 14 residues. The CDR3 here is CASSFGTTDNGQFF. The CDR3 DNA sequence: TGTGCCAGCAGTTTTGGGACAACTGACAATGGGCAGTTCTTC.

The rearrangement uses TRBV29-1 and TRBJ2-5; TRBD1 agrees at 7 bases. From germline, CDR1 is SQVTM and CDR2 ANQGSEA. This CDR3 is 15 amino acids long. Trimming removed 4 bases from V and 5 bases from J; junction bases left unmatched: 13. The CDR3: CSVGSGTGVGETQYF. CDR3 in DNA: TGCAGCGTTGGAAGTGGCACAGGGGTGGGGGAGACCCAGTACTTC.

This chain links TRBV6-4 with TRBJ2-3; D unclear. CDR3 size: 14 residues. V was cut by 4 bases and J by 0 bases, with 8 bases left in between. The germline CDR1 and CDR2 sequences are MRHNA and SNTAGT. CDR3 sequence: CASSVGLSTDTQYF. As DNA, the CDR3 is TGTGCCAGCAGTGTCGGTCTAAGCACAGATACGCAGTATTTT.

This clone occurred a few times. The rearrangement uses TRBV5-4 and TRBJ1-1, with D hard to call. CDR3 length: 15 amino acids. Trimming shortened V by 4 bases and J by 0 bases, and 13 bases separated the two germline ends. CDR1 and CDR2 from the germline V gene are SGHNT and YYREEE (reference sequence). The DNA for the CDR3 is TGTGCCAGCAGCATACAAGGAGGAATGAACACTGAAGCTTTCTTT. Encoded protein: CASSIQGGMNTEAFF. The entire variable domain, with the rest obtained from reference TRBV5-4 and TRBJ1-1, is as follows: ETGVTQSPTHLIKTRGQQVTLRCSSQSGHNTVSWYQQALGQGPQFIFQYYREEENGRGNFPPRFSGLQFPNYSSELNVNALELDDSALYLCASSIQGGMNTEAFFGQGTRLTVV.

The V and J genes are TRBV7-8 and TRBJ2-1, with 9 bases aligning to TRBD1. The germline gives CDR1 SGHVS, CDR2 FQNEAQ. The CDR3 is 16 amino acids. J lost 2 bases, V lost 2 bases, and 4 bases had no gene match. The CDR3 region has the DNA TGTGCCAGCAGCTTACGGACAGGGGTCGCCTACAATGAGCAGTTCTTC. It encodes CASSLRTGVAYNEQFF.

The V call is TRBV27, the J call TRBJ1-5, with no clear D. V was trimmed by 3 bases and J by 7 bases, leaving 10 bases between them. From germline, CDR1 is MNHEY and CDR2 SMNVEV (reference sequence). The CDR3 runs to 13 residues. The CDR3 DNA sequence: TGTGCCAGCAGTTTCGGACTGGGGCAGCCCCAGCATTTT. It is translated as CASSFGLGQPQHF.

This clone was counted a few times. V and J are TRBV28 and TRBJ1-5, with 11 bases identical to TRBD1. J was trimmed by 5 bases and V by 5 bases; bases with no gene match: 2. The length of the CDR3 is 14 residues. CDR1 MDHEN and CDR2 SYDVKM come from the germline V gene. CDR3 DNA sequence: TGTGCCAGCAGTCGGACAGGGGGCGATCAGCCCCAGCATTTT. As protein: CASSRTGGDQPQHF.

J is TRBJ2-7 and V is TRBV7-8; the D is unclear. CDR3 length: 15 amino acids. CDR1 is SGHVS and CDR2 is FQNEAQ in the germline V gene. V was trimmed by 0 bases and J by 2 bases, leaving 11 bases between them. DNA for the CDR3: TGTGCCAGCAGCTTAGCGGTGACTGCTACCTACGAGCAGTACTTC. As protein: CASSLAVTATYEQYF.

CDR3 sequence: CASSETGNHEQYF. Written as DNA, the CDR3 is TGTGCCAGCAGTGAAACGGGGAACCACGAGCAGTACTTC. J is TRBJ2-7 and V is TRBV6-1; possible D gene TRBD2, 5 bases. Between the trimmed V and J ends, which lost 2 bases and 5 bases, there was a span of 10 bases. This CDR3 is 13 amino acids long. Germline loops: CDR1 MNHNS, CDR2 SASEGT.